The clone carrying this TCR beta chain was seen repeatedly, ten times or more. Its antigen is unknown. These data belong to a study of T cell repertoires in cytomegalovirus infection. Study-wide background: Public TCR beta signatures provided an indication of both CMV infection and a matching HLA type. Notes on the study in general: The ex vivo response was dominated by HLA-C-restricted CMV-specific TCR beta clonotypes. Adding up the frequency of public TCR beta families identified people who carried CMV plus the relevant HLA.

Via MiXCR, TCRdb re-called the reads, giving one row per CDR3 protein. Of about 830,000 distinct CDR3 sequences listed, about 33% were seen once; the top ten hold 12%. The CDR3 is 11 amino acids. The germline V gene encodes CDR1 SGHVS and CDR2 FQNEAQ. Trimming took 2 bases from V and 5 from J, leaving 0 bases between them. The receptor was derived from a human donor in good health (CMV status not recorded). Some clones in this sample may be carry-over from other donors' samples. The V gene is TRBV7-8, the J gene TRBJ1-4; D remains unclear. The input for sequencing was cultured CD8+ T cells from PBMCs, taken from culture after CMV antigen stimulation. The CDR3 spells CASSLNEKLFF. The CDR3, as DNA: TGTGCCAGCAGCTTAAATGAAAAACTGTTTTTT.